This T cell receptor (beta chain) was retrieved from a study of blood T cell repertoires in COVID-19. In the study overall: Samples of COVID-19 (acute and convalescent) were obtained from the United States, Italy and Spain.

This CDR3 has 14 residues. Germline CDR1 is MNHEY and CDR2 is SMNVEV (reference sequence). Trimming took off 1 base at V and 1 base at J, with 7 bases between the two ends. Methods used by the authors: Using reference gene primer amplification, nucleated cell counts were estimated. Only in-frame clones appear in the TCRdb table, and some are missing; sequencing was by immunoSEQ multiplex PCR. Clonal size and the V and J genes are those of that table, whereas D and trimming came from the DNA. The sample yields about 150,000 clones, roughly 89% seen once. V and J are TRBV27 and TRBJ1-1, with D tentatively TRBD1 (6 bases). The TCR comes from a human donor in a cohort sampled during active COVID-19. The sequenced sample was peripheral blood. The chain's CDR3 is CASSLLGQNTEAFF. In DNA form, the CDR3 reads TGTGCCAGCAGTTTATTGGGACAGAACACTGAAGCTTTCTTT.